One and the same sample provided the 9 T cell receptor beta chains below, sequenced in a study of blood T cell repertoires in COVID-19. Using immunoSEQ multiplex PCR, the repertoire was profiled, and TCRdb retains in-frame clones only, with some absent. The data hold about 180,000 clones, with roughly 84% observed a single time. The specimen sequenced was peripheral blood. These receptors were collected from a man at least 80 years old with COVID-19, enrolled during active disease.

The chain is built from TRBV7-2 and TRBJ2-7; unclear D gene. V lost 3 bases and J 4 bases, leaving 7 bases between the germline ends. This CDR3 is 12 amino acids long. Looked up from germline, CDR1 is SGHTA and CDR2 is FQGNSA. CDR3 residues: CASSFYLYEQYF. Written as DNA, the CDR3 is TGTGCCAGCAGCTTCTACTTGTACGAGCAGTACTTC.

The chain joins TRBV6-5 to TRBJ1-2, with D unresolved. This CDR3 is 12 amino acids long. Trimming took 6 bases from V and 4 from J, leaving 9 bases between them. CDR1 is MNHEY, CDR2 SVGAGI, per germline. In nucleotides, the CDR3 is TGTGCCAGCAGCCCGACGGGCTATGGCTACACCTTC. Amino acids: CASSPTGYGYTF.

The chain employs TRBV20-1 and TRBJ1-1; no clear D gene. Germline V gives CDR1 DFQATT, CDR2 SNEGSKA (reference sequence). Between the trimmed V and J ends, which lost 7 bases and 6 bases, there was a span of 9 bases. The CDR3 is 10 amino acids. This CDR3 is CSVTVAEAFF. DNA of the CDR3: TGCAGTGTTACGGTGGCTGAAGCTTTCTTT.

The J gene is TRBJ2-3, the V gene TRBV27; 8 bases line up with TRBD1. CDR1 is MNHEY and CDR2 is SMNVEV in the germline V gene (reference sequence). This CDR3 is built from 16 residues. Trimming cost V 5 bases and J 1 base; bases outside gene matches: 8. CDR3 protein: CASSPRTGWGTDTQYF. CDR3 in DNA: TGTGCCAGCAGTCCCCGGACAGGGTGGGGCACAGATACGCAGTATTTT.

The V gene is TRBV10-1, the J gene TRBJ2-7; 7 bases are shared with TRBD2. Trimming at V came to 2 bases and at J to 3 bases, leaving 1 base not matched to a gene. The CDR3 has 13 amino acids. Germline assignment: CDR1 WNHNN and CDR2 SYGVQD (reference sequence). CDR3 DNA sequence: TGCGCCAGCAGTGAGCAGCGGGGCTACGAGCAGTACTTC. This sequence encodes CASSEQRGYEQYF.

The chain uses TRBV3-1 (or the pseudogene TRBV3-2) and TRBJ2-3; the D gene is possibly TRBD2 (7 bases). Germline assignment: CDR1 LGHDT and CDR2 YNNKEL (reference sequence). V shed 4 bases and J shed 1 base, with 15 bases lying between them. The CDR3 is 16 amino acids. The CDR3 region is CASSPLGGAGTDTQYF. CDR3 coding DNA: TGTGCCAGCAGCCCCCTTGGGGGGGCGGGCACAGATACGCAGTATTTT.

The chain has TRBV11-2 and TRBJ2-7, with 9 bases lining up with TRBD2. Germline V CDR1 and CDR2: SGHAT, FQNNGV. V lost 0 bases, J lost 11 bases, and 5 bases stayed unmatched. The CDR3 loop spans 13 amino acids. The chain's CDR3 is CASSLDLRGGEYF. The CDR3 DNA sequence: TGTGCCAGCAGCTTAGACTTGCGGGGGGGCGAGTACTTC.

As concerns this clone: Other DNA sequences in the same sample also yield this CDR3. The rearrangement joins TRBV12-3 or TRBV12-4 to TRBJ1-5; 10 positions match TRBD1. V gave up 6 bases and J gave up 6 bases; unmatched junction bases: 2. The CDR3 has 13 amino acids. The CDR3 is CASSRDRGQPQHF. The CDR3 DNA is TGTGCCAGCAGCCGGGACAGGGGTCAGCCCCAGCATTTT.

Here the CDR3 reads CASIARGTIEKLFF. As DNA, the CDR3 is TGTGCCAGCATAGCGCGTGGGACAATTGAAAAACTGTTTTTT. The rearrangement links TRBV6-5 to TRBJ1-4, with D possibly being TRBD1 (6 bases). The CDR3 loop spans 14 amino acids. Looked up from germline, CDR1 is MNHEY and CDR2 is SVGAGI. The V gene lost 7 bases and the J gene lost 7 bases, with 16 bases spanning the gap.